Following are 6 T cell receptor beta chains from one sample sequenced in a study of blood T cells in healthy people across ages. The second PCR ran about 6 to 12 cycles with a sample-barcoded 5' primer and J-beta primers. In TCRdb, the 5' RACE reads were re-called with MiXCR into one record per CDR3 protein. The sample lists about 1.6 million distinct CDR3 sequences, 30% to 40% seen once, with 11% in the top ten. The specimen sequenced was blood. Every receptor here comes from a young woman in good health.

This clonotype was seen only a few times. The chain carries TRBV11-3 and TRBJ2-5; 7 bases are shared with TRBD1. The V gene end was trimmed by 1 base and the J gene end by 11 bases; junction bases not matched to a gene: 7. Germline V gene data show CDR1 as SGHNT and CDR2 as YENEEA. There are 13 residues in the CDR3. The DNA of the CDR3 is TGTGCCAGCAGCTTAGCGACAGGGAATGAGCAGTACTTC. This sequence encodes CASSLATGNEQYF.

This clonotype was seen a handful of times. V gene TRBV5-1 combines with J gene TRBJ2-7; 12 bases are a match to TRBD1. From germline, CDR1 is SGHRS and CDR2 YFSETQ. The CDR3 spans 16 residues. V trimming: 7 bases; J trimming: 7 bases; junction bases outside the gene matches: 15. The CDR3, as DNA: TGCGCCAGCGCACAACTCCCGGGACAGGGGGCCAAGGAGCAGTACTTC. Translation: CASAQLPGQGAKEQYF.

The chain joins TRBV7-2 to TRBJ2-2; weak D call: TRBD2 (5 bases). V was shortened by 7 bases and J by 3 bases, with 15 bases between the two germline ends. Germline values: CDR1 SGHTA, CDR2 FQGNSA. CDR3 length: 15 residues. The CDR3 bases are TGTGCCAGCACCCAAGGGCGGGTTCACACCGGGGAGCTGTTTTTT. It is translated as CASTQGRVHTGELFF.

Details on this clonotype: This may be a read error: a much more frequent sequence differs by one nucleotide. CDR3: CASSLEGGKTEAFF. The CDR3 bases are TGTGCCAGCAGCTTAGAGGGGGGGAAGACTGAAGCTTTCTTT. V and J are TRBV13 and TRBJ1-1, with D tentatively TRBD1 (6 bases). Germline CDR1 reads PRHDT; CDR2 reads FYEKMQ (reference sequence). Between the trimmed V and J ends, which lost 1 base and 5 bases, there was a span of 11 bases. The CDR3 has 14 residues.

This clonotype was observed a handful of times. The V gene is TRBV9, the J gene TRBJ2-3; D not resolved. The V end was cut by 4 bases, the J end by 5 bases, with 14 bases between. This CDR3 has 14 residues. Germline CDR1 is SGDLS and CDR2 is YYNGEE. CDR3 sequence reads: CASSPFSGGDTQYF. The CDR3 DNA follows: TGTGCCAGCAGCCCCTTTTCGGGTGGAGATACGCAGTATTTT.

At least ten counts were recorded for this clonotype. At one of its ends the junction is not consistent with the germline gene, which may arise from a read error. This chain connects TRBV5-1 to TRBJ1-2; a possible D gene is TRBD1 (5 bases). In germline, CDR1 is SGHRS, CDR2 YFSETQ. The CDR3 spans 17 residues. The CDR3 loop reads CASNLDYFTGGPYGYTF. DNA of the CDR3: TGCGCCAGCAACTTGGATTATTTCACAGGCGGTCCCTATGGCTACACCTTC.